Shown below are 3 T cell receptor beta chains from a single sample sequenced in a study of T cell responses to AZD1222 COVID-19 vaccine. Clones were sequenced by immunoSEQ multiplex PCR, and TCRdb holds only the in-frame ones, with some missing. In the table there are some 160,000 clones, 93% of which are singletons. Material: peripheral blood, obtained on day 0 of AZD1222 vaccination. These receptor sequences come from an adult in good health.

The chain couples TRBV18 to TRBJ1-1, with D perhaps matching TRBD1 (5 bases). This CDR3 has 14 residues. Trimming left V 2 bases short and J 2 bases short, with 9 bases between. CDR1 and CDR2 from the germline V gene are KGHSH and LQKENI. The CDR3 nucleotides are TGTGCCAGCTCACCAGGGGGAGGAAACACTGAAGCTTTCTTT. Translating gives CASSPGGGNTEAFF.

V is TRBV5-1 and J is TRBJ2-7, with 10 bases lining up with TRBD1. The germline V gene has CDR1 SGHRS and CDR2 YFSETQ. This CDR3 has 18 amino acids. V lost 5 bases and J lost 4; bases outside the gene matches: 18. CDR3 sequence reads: CASSNGDRGRATWYEQYF. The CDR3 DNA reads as TGCGCCAGCAGTAACGGGGACAGGGGACGGGCTACGTGGTACGAGCAGTACTTC. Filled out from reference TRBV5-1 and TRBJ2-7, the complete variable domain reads KAGVTQTPRYLIKTRGQQVTLSCSPISGHRSVSWYQQTPGQGLQFLFEYFSETQRNKGNFPGRFSGRQFSNSRSEMNVSTLELGDSALYLCASSNGDRGRATWYEQYFGPGTRLTVT.

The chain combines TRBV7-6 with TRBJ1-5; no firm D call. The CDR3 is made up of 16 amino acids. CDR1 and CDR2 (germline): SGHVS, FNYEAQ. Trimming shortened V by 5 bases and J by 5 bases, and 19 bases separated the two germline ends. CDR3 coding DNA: TGTGCCAGCAGCCCCGGTCGTATGGGAGCGGATCAGCCCCAGCATTTT. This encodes CASSPGRMGADQPQHF.